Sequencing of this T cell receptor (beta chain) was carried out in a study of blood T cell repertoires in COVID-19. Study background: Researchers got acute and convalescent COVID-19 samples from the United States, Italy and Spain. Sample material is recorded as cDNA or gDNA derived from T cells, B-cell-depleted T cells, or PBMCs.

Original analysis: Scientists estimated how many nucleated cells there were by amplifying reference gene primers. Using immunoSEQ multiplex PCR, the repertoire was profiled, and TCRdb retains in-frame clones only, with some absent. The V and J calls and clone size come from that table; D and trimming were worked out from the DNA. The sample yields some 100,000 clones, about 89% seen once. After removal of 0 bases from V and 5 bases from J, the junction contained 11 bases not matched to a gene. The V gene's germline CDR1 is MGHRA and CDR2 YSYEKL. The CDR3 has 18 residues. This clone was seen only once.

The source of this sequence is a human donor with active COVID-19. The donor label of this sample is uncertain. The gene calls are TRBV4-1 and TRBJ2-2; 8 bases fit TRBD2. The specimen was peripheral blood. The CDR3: CASSQDLLPGGGTGELFF. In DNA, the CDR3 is TGCGCCAGCAGCCAAGATCTTCTCCCCGGGGGGGGAACCGGGGAGCTGTTTTTT.